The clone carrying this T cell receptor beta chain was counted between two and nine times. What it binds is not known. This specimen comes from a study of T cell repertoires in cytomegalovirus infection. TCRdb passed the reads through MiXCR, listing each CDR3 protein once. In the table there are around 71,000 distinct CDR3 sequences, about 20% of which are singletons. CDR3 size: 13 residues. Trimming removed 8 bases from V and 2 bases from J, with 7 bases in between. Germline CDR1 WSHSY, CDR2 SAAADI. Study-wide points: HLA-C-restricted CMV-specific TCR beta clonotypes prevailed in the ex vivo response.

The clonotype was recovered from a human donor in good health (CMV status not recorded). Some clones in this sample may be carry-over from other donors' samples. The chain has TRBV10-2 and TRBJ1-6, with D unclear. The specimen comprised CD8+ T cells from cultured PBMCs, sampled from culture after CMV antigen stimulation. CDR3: CASAETYNSPLHF. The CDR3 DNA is TGCGCCAGCGCGGAAACCTATAATTCACCCCTCCACTTT.